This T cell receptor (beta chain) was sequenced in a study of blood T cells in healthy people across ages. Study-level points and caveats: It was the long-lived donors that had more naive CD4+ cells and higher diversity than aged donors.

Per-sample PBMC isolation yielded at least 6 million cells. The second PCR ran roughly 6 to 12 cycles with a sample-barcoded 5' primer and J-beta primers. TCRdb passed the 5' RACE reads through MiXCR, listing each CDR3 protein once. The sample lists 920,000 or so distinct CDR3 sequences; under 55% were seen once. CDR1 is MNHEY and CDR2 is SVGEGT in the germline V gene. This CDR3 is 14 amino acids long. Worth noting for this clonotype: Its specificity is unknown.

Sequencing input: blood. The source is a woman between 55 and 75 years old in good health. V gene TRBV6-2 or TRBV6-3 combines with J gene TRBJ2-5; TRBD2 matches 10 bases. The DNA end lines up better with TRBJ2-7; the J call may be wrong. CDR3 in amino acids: CASHPAGGPYEQYF. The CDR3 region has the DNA TGTGCCAGCCACCCAGCGGGAGGGCCCTACGAGCAGTACTTC.